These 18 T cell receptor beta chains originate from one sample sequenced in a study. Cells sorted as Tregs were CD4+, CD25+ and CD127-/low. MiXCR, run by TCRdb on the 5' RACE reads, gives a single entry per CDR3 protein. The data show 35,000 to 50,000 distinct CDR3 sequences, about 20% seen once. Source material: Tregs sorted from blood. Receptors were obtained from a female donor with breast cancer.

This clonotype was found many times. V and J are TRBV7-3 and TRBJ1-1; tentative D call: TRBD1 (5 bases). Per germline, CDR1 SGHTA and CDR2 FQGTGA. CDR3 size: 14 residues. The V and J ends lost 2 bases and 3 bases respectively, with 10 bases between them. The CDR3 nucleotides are TGTGCCAGCAGCTTACAGGGCGCGGACACTGAAGCTTTCTTT. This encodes CASSLQGADTEAFF.

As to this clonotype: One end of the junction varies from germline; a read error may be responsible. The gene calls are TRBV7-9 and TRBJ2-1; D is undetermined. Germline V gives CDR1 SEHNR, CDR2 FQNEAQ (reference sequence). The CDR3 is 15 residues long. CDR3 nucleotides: TGTGCCGGCAGCTTAGACGGGTTTTCCTACAATGAGCAGTTCTTC. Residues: CAGSLDGFSYNEQFF.

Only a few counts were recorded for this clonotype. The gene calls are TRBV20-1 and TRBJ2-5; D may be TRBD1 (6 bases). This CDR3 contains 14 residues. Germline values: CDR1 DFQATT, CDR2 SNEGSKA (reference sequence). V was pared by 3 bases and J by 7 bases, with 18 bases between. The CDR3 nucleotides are TGCAGTGCTAGCCAAGATAGGGGGTTTGGGACCCAGTACTTC. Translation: CSASQDRGFGTQYF.

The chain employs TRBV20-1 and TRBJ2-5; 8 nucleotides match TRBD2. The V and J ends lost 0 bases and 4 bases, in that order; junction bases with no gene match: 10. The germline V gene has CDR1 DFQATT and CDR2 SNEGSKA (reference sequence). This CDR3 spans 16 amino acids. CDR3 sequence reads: CSARDPSGGTGETQYF. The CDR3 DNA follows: TGCAGTGCTAGAGATCCGAGCGGGGGTACGGGAGAGACCCAGTACTTC.

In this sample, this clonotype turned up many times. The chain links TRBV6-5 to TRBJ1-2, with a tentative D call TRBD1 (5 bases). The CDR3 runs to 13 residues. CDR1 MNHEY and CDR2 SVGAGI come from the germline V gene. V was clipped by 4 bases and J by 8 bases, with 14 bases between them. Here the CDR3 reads CASSFGTMGGYTF. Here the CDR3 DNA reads TGTGCCAGCAGTTTTGGGACTATGGGAGGCTACACCTTC.

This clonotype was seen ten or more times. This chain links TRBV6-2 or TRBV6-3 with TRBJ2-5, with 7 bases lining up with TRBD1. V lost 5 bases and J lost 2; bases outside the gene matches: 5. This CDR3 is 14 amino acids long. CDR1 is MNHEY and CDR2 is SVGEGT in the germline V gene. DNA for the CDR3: TGTGCCAGCAGTGGGACAGAGCTTCAAGAGACCCAGTACTTC. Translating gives CASSGTELQETQYF.

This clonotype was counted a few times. The CDR3 sequence is CSAFSGADTGELFF. The CDR3 bases are TGCAGTGCTTTTAGCGGAGCCGACACCGGGGAGCTGTTTTTT. The chain combines TRBV20-1 with TRBJ2-2; D is possibly TRBD2 (6 bases). Germline V gene lookup returns CDR1 DFQATT and CDR2 SNEGSKA (reference sequence). Trimming removed 5 bases from V and 3 bases from J, with 13 bases in between. CDR3 length equals 14 residues.

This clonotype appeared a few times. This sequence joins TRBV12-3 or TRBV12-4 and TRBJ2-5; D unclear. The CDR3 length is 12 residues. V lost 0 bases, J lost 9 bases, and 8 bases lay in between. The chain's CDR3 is CASSLARWAQYF. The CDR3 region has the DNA TGTGCCAGCAGTTTAGCGCGCTGGGCCCAGTACTTC.

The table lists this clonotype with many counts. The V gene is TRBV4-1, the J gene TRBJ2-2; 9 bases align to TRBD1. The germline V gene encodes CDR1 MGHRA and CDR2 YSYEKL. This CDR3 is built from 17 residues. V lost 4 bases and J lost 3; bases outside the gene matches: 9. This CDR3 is CASSPDPRTGDTGELFF. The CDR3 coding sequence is TGCGCCAGCAGCCCGGACCCCCGGACAGGGGACACCGGGGAGCTGTTTTTT.

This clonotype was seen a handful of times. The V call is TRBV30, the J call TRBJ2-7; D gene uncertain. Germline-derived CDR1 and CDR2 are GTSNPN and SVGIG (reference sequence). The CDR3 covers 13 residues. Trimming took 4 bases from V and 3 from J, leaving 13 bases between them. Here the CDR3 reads CAWTPAASYEQYF. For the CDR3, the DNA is TGTGCCTGGACGCCCGCGGCTAGCTACGAGCAGTACTTC.

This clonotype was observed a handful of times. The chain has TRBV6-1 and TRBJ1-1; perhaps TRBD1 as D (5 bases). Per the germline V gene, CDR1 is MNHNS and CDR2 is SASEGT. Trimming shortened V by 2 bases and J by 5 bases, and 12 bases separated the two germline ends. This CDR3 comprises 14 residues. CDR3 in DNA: TGTGCCAGCAGTGAAAGCGGGGGTTGGACTGAAGCTTTCTTT. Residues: CASSESGGWTEAFF.

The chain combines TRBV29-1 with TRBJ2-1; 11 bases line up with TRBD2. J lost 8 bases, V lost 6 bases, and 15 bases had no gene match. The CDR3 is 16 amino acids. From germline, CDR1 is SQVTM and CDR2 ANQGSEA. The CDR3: CSVAGTSGGPGDEQFF. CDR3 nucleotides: TGCAGCGTGGCCGGGACTAGCGGAGGGCCGGGGGATGAGCAGTTCTTC.

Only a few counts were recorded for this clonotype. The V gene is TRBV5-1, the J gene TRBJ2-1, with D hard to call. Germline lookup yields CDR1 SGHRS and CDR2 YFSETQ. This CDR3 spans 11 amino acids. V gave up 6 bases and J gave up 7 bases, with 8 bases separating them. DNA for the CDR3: TGCGCCAGCAAGGGTGGGAATGAGCAGTTCTTC. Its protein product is CASKGGNEQFF.

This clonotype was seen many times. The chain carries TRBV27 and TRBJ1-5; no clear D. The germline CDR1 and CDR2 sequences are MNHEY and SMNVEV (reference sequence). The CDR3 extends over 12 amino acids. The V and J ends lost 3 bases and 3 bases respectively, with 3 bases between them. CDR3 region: CASSFPNQPQHF. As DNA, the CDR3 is TGTGCCAGCAGTTTCCCCAATCAGCCCCAGCATTTT.

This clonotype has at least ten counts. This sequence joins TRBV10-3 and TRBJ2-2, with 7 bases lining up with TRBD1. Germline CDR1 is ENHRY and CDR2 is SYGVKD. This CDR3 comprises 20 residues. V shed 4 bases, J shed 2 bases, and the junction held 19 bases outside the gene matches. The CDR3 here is CAISALGKMGQIHNTGELFF. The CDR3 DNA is TGTGCCATCAGTGCTCTTGGAAAGATGGGACAGATACATAACACCGGGGAGCTGTTTTTT.

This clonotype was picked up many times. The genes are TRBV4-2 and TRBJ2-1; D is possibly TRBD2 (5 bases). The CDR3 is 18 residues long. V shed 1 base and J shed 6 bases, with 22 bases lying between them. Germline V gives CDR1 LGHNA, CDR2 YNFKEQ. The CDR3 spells CASSQGGGRDMAPNEQFF. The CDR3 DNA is TGTGCCAGCAGCCAAGGTGGAGGTAGGGATATGGCACCCAATGAGCAGTTCTTC.

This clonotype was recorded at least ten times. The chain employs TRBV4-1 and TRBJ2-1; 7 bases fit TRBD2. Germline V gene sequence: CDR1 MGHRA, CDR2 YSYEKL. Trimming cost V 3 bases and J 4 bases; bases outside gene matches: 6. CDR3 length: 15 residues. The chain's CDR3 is CASSQAGVGYNEQFF. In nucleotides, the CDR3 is TGCGCCAGCAGCCAGGCGGGAGTCGGATACAATGAGCAGTTCTTC.

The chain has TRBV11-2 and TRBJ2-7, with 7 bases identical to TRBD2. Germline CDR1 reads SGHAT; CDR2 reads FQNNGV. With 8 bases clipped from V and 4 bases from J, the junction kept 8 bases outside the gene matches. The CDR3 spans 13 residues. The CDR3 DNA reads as TGTGCCAGCGGCGGGGGAGGAGGTTACGAGCAGTACTTC. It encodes CASGGGGGYEQYF.